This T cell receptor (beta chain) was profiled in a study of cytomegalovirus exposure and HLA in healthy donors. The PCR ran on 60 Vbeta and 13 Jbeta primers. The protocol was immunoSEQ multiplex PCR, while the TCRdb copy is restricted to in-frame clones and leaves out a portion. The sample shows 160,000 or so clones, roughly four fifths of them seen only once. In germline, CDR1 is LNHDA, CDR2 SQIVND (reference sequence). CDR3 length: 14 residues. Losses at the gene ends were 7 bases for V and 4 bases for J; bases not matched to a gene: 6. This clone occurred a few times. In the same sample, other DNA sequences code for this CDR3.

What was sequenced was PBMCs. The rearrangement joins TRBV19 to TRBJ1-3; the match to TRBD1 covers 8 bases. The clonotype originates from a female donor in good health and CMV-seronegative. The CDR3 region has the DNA TGTGCCAGTATCCCGGACAGGGCCGGAAACACCATATATTTT. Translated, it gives CASIPDRAGNTIYF.